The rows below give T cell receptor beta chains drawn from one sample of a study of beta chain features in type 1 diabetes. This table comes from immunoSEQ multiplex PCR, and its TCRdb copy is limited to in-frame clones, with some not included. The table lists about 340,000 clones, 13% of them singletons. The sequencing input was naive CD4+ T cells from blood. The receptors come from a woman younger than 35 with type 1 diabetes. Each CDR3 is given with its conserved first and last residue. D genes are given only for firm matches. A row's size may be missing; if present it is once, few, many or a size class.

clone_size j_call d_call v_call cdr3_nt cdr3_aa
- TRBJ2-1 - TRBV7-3 TGTGCCAGCAGCCGGAGAGGCTCCTACAATGAGCAGTTCTTC CASSRRGSYNEQFF
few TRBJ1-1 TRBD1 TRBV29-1 TGCAGCGTCGGAAGGACAGGGATGAACACTGAAGCTTTCTTT CSVGRTGMNTEAFF
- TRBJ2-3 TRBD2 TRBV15 TGTGCCACCAGCAGAGGGGGACTAGCCTTGTCGGATACGCAGTATTTT CATSRGGLALSDTQYF
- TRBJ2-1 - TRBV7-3 TGTGCCAGCTCCCTTGGGGGGGCTGTTGGTGAGCAGTTCTTC CASSLGGAVGEQFF
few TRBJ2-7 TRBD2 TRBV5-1 TGCGCCAGCAGCATAGGGACTAGTGTCGACGAGCAGTACTTC CASSIGTSVDEQYF
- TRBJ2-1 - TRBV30 TGTGCCTGGAATAGTATTAGCAGTCGTTACAATGAGCAGTTCTTC CAWNSISSRYNEQFF
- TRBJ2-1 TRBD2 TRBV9 TGTGCCAGCAGCGTCTACAACTCCGGACTAGCGAGATACAATGAGCAGTTCTTC CASSVYNSGLARYNEQFF
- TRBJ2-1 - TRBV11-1 TGTGCCAGCAGCTTGTACGGGGGGCGCAGAAATGAGCAGTTCTTC CASSLYGGRRNEQFF
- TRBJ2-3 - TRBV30 TGTGCCTGGAAGAGAATAGGCGGGATCCCAGATACGCAGTATTTT CAWKRIGGIPDTQYF
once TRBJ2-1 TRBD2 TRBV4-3 TGCGCCAGCAGCCACGCCTCCGTCGCGGGAGGACCAAATGAGCAGTTCTTC CASSHASVAGGPNEQFF
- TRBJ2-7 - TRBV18 TGTGCCAGCTCATCCCAGACAGTAAGTAAGGTCTACGAGCAGTACTTC CASSSQTVSKVYEQYF
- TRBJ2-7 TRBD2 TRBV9 TGTGCCAGCAGCCCGGGACTAGCGGGAGCATCGGGAGGCGAGCAGTACTTC CASSPGLAGASGGEQYF
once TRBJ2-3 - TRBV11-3 TGTGCCAGCAGCTTAGCCCGGGTGGGCACAGATACGCAGTATTTT CASSLARVGTDTQYF
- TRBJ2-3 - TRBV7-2 TGTGCCAGCAGCCCCCGACGGAGTACAGATACGCAGTATTTT CASSPRRSTDTQYF
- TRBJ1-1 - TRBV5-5 TGTGCCAGCAGCTCCCCTGGAGGGCGAATTGAAGCTTTCTTT CASSSPGGRIEAFF
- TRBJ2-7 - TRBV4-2 TGTGCCAGCAGCCCGGACTTATACTACGAGCAGTACTTC CASSPDLYYEQYF
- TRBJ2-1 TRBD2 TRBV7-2 TGTGCCAGCAGCTTAGAGACCCCGGGGGGGCAGTTCTTC CASSLETPGGQFF
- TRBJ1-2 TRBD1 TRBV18 TGTGCCAGCTCAACTACTACAGGGGAGCTCCCTGGCTACACCTTC CASSTTTGELPGYTF
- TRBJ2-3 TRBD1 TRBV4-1 TGCGCCAGCAGCCAAGATGGACAGGGCCCCGATACGCAGTATTTT CASSQDGQGPDTQYF
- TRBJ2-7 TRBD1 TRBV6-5 TGTGCCAGCAGTTACTCGGGACAGGTCGGGGAGCAGTACTTC CASSYSGQVGEQYF
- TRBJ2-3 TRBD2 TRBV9 TGTGCCAGCAGCGCGCAAGCGGGGGGAGGGGATACGCAGTATTTT CASSAQAGGGDTQYF
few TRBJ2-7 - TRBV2 TGTGCCAGCAGTGAAGGTCGCGAGCAGTACTTC CASSEGREQYF
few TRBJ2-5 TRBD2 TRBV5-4 TGTGCCAGCAGCTTGGCATCGCTAGCGGGAGTCCGGGAGACCCAGTACTTC CASSLASLAGVRETQYF
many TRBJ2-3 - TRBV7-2 TGTGCCAGCAGCTTAGCGAACCGGGATACGCAGTATTTT CASSLANRDTQYF
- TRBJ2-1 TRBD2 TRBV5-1 TGCGCCAGCAGCTCCTCGACTAGCGGTAGCTCCTACAATGAGCAGTTCTTC CASSSSTSGSSYNEQFF
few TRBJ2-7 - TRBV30 TGTGCCTGGAGGCAGGGTTCCTACGAGCAGTACTTC CAWRQGSYEQYF
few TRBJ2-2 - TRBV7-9 TGTGCCAGCGGTGGACGGGGTGCGAACACCGGGGAGCTGTTTTTT CASGGRGANTGELFF
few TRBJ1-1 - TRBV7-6 TGTGCCAGCAGGGGGATGGAGGGAAAGAGCACTGAAGCTTTCTTT CASRGMEGKSTEAFF
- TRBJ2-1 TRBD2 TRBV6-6 TGTGCCAGCAGGCCGGGACTAGTATACAATGAGCAGTTCTTC CASRPGLVYNEQFF
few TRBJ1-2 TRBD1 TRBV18 TGTGCCAGCTCACCGTCGACAGGGGCCTATGGCTACACCTTC CASSPSTGAYGYTF
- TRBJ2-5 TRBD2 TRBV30 TGTGCCTGGGGCCCCGGGAGGCAGCTCCAAGAGACCCAGTACTTC CAWGPGRQLQETQYF
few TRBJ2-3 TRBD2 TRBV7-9 TGTGCCAGCAGTTCCTTACCGGGACTAGCGGGAGCGAGGGATACGCAGTATTTT CASSSLPGLAGARDTQYF
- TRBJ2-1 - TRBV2 TGTGCCAGCAGCGCGAGCGGTGAGCAGTTCTTC CASSASGEQFF
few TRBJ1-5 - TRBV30 TGTGCCTGGAGTACACAGGGAGTCGATCAGCCCCAGCATTTT CAWSTQGVDQPQHF
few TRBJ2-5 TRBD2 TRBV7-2 TGTGCCAGCAGCTTCGGCACTAGCGGAGCACGGGGGGAGACCCAGTACTTC CASSFGTSGARGETQYF
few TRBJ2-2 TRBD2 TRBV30 TGTGCCTGGAGTGTACTAGCGGGAGCGAGGACCGGGGAGCTGTTTTTT CAWSVLAGARTGELFF
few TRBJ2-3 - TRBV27 TGTGCCAGCAGTCCCGCGTCTCTGCGGCCCCTTAGCGATACGCAGTATTTT CASSPASLRPLSDTQYF
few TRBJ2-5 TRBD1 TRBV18 TGTGCCAGCTCACTCAGCGTGGGACAGGGGGAGACCCAGTACTTC CASSLSVGQGETQYF
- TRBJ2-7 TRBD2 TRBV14 TGTGCCAGCAGCGCCCGGACTAGCGGTGCCTACGAGCAGTACTTC CASSARTSGAYEQYF
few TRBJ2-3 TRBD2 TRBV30 TGTGCCTGGAGTGTATTAGCGGGAGGGGCAGGAGATACGCAGTATTTT CAWSVLAGGAGDTQYF
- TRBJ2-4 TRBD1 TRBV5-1 TGCGCCAGCAGCTTGGGGGACAGGGTCCAAAACATTCAGTACTTC CASSLGDRVQNIQYF